Presented here are 31 T cell receptor beta chains from one specimen sequenced in a study of siplizumab effects on memory and regulatory T cells. Data came from immunoSEQ multiplex PCR; TCRdb stores just in-frame clones and leaves some out. The top ten hold approximately 0.3% of the sample, which has tens of thousands of clones, about 93% seen once. Source material: non-Treg CD4+ T cells sorted from blood. These receptors were collected from a human donor in good health.

The chain combines TRBV19 with TRBJ1-1, with D maybe TRBD1 (6 bases). The CDR3 loop spans 13 amino acids. V lost 4 bases and J 4 bases, leaving 10 bases between the germline ends. Per germline, CDR1 LNHDA and CDR2 SQIVND (reference sequence). CDR3 sequence: CASSRGTPTEAFF. The CDR3 nucleotides read TGTGCCAGTAGTAGGGGGACACCCACTGAAGCTTTCTTT.

This sequence joins TRBV7-9 and TRBJ2-7; D gene unclear. In germline, CDR1 is SEHNR, CDR2 FQNEAQ (reference sequence). The CDR3 spans 16 residues. Trimming left V 2 bases short and J 0 bases short, with 14 bases between. CDR3 region: CASSLFQSSTSYEQYF. The CDR3 DNA is TGTGCCAGCAGCTTATTTCAGTCCTCAACCTCCTACGAGCAGTACTTC.

This chain links TRBV18 with TRBJ1-1; TRBD1 matches at 7 bases. V lost 3 bases and J lost 0; bases outside the gene matches: 7. The germline CDR1 and CDR2 sequences are KGHSH and LQKENI. CDR3 size: 16 residues. CDR3 nucleotide sequence: TGTGCCAGCTCACCGCAAAACGACAGGGTGAACACTGAAGCTTTCTTT. Amino acids: CASSPQNDRVNTEAFF. Full variable domain (rest looked up from reference TRBV18 and TRBJ1-1): NAGVMQNPRHLVRRRGQEARLRCSPMKGHSHVYWYRQLPEEGLKFMVYLQKENIIDESGMPKERFSAEFPKEGPSILRIQQVVRGDSAAYFCASSPQNDRVNTEAFFGQGTRLTVV.

The chain links TRBV5-1 to TRBJ2-5, with D hard to call. The germline V gene encodes CDR1 SGHRS and CDR2 YFSETQ. V lost 3 bases to trimming and J lost 2 bases, with 20 bases between them. CDR3 length: 17 residues. The CDR3 DNA follows: TGCGCCAGCAGCTCCTTCCCCGCCACAGCGAAGCAAGAGACCCAGTACTTC. As protein: CASSSFPATAKQETQYF.

The chain carries TRBV4-3 and TRBJ1-2; TRBD1 is a possible D gene (5 bases). The V and J ends lost 0 bases and 2 bases respectively, with 7 bases between them. The germline V gene has CDR1 LGHNA and CDR2 YSLEER. The CDR3 covers 14 residues. CDR3 coding DNA: TGCGCCAGCAGCCAAGAGCAGGGAAACTATGGCTACACCTTC. Its translation: CASSQEQGNYGYTF.

This chain joins TRBV18 and TRBJ2-1, with D possibly being TRBD1 (6 bases). Germline values: CDR1 KGHSH, CDR2 LQKENI. CDR3 length equals 14 residues. Trimming left V 0 bases short and J 4 bases short, with 7 bases between. The DNA for the CDR3 is TGTGCCAGCTCACCACCCCAGGGGTACAATGAGCAGTTCTTC. It codes for CASSPPQGYNEQFF.

The chain joins TRBV6-6 to TRBJ2-7; TRBD1 matches 11 bases. The junction had 6 bases not matched to a gene; V was cut back by 5 bases and J by 3 bases. Looked up from germline, CDR1 is MNHNY and CDR2 is SVGAGI (reference sequence). The CDR3 is made up of 15 amino acids. The CDR3 reads CASSQDRGLSYEQYF. The CDR3 coding sequence is TGTGCCAGCAGTCAGGACAGGGGGCTTAGCTACGAGCAGTACTTC.

Regarding this clone: The same CDR3 is also encoded by other DNA sequences in this sample. The chain is built from TRBV5-6 and TRBJ2-3; D gene unclear. The CDR3 has 14 amino acids. In germline, CDR1 is SGHDT, CDR2 YYEEEE. The V end was cut by 4 bases, the J end by 3 bases, with 12 bases between. The CDR3 region has the DNA TGTGCCAGCAGCGCTATGATACAGACAGATACGCAGTATTTT. Translating gives CASSAMIQTDTQYF.

The chain links TRBV6-5 to TRBJ2-5, with D perhaps TRBD1 (6 bases). Looked up from germline, CDR1 is MNHEY and CDR2 is SVGAGI. The CDR3 is made up of 14 amino acids. V lost 3 bases, J lost 4 bases, and 12 bases lay in between. Here the CDR3 reads CASSYTRGRETQYF. The CDR3 bases are TGTGCCAGCAGTTATACGAGGGGGAGAGAGACCCAGTACTTC.

This chain uses TRBV19 with TRBJ2-3; tentatively, D is TRBD1 (6 bases). Germline CDR1 is LNHDA and CDR2 is SQIVND (reference sequence). The CDR3 sequence is 15 residues long. The V and J ends lost 5 bases and 2 bases respectively, with 14 bases between them. The DNA of the CDR3 is TGTGCCAGTAGTTATCAGGACAGAAACACAGATACGCAGTATTTT. It is translated as CASSYQDRNTDTQYF.

The rearrangement uses TRBV10-3 and TRBJ1-5; weak D call: TRBD1 (6 bases). The ends were cut back, 0 bases at V and 9 bases at J, with 18 bases in the middle. The CDR3 consists of 16 residues. From germline, CDR1 is ENHRY and CDR2 SYGVKD. The CDR3 region is CAISESRQGGEGPQHF. The CDR3 bases are TGTGCCATCAGTGAGTCGCGGCAAGGGGGGGAAGGGCCCCAGCATTTT.

The chain links TRBV7-2 to TRBJ2-3; D unresolved. CDR3 size: 13 residues. V lost 5 bases and J 6 bases, leaving 12 bases between the germline ends. CDR1 is SGHTA and CDR2 is FQGNSA in the germline V gene. The CDR3 sequence is CASSALGPDTQYF. The CDR3 coding sequence is TGTGCCAGCAGCGCCCTCGGCCCGGATACGCAGTATTTT.

This clone was observed a single time. This chain joins TRBV30 and TRBJ2-5; the match to TRBD2 covers 7 bases. Germline V gives CDR1 GTSNPN, CDR2 SVGIG (reference sequence). Unmatched junction bases numbered 6, after V lost 1 base and J lost 1 base. This CDR3 has 15 amino acids. The CDR3 sequence is CAWSEGAGTQETQYF. The CDR3 nucleotides read TGTGCCTGGAGTGAGGGAGCGGGGACCCAAGAGACCCAGTACTTC.

This clone was counted once. This chain uses TRBV14 with TRBJ1-2, with D unclear. V lost 0 bases and J lost 3, with 5 bases in between. Germline V gene data show CDR1 as SGHDN and CDR2 as FVKESK. This CDR3 region has 13 residues. The DNA for the CDR3 is TGTGCCAGCAGCCAAGAAGCTGACTATGGCTACACCTTC. It specifies CASSQEADYGYTF.

The rearrangement uses TRBV27 and TRBJ1-2; D is unresolved. This CDR3 comprises 13 residues. CDR1 is MNHEY, CDR2 SMNVEV, per germline (reference sequence). V was clipped by 3 bases and J by 6 bases, with 11 bases between them. CDR3 residues: CASSLYGENGYTF. The CDR3 DNA reads as TGTGCCAGCAGTTTGTATGGGGAGAATGGCTACACCTTC.

The chain carries TRBV29-1 and TRBJ2-5; no definite D call. This CDR3 is 11 amino acids long. V lost 6 bases, J lost 1 base, and 6 bases lay in between. CDR1 and CDR2 (germline): SQVTM, ANQGSEA. The CDR3 coding sequence is TGCAGCGTCGGACCCCAAGAGACCCAGTACTTC. Translation gives CSVGPQETQYF.

The chain combines TRBV30 with TRBJ2-7; TRBD2 matches 7 bases. Trimming took 7 bases from V and 0 from J; bases not matched to a gene: 6. CDR3 length: 13 residues. CDR1 GTSNPN and CDR2 SVGIG come from the germline V gene (reference sequence). The CDR3 bases are TGTGCCTCTGTAGCGGGTGCCTCCTACGAGCAGTACTTC. Translated: CASVAGASYEQYF.

The gene calls are TRBV5-4 and TRBJ1-3; a possible D gene is TRBD1 (6 bases). V was shortened by 0 bases and J by 0 bases, with 7 bases between the two germline ends. The CDR3 contains 15 residues. Germline CDR1 and CDR2: SGHNT and YYREEE (reference sequence). The CDR3 region is CASSLGGGSGNTIYF. DNA of the CDR3: TGTGCCAGCAGCTTGGGAGGGGGCTCTGGAAACACCATATATTTT.

The rearrangement uses TRBV7-9 and TRBJ1-4; D call uncertain. Trimming pared 2 bases from V and 8 bases from J, leaving 15 bases between. There are 15 residues in the CDR3. From germline, CDR1 is SEHNR and CDR2 FQNEAQ (reference sequence). CDR3 amino acids: CASSLNSVGKEKLFF. For the CDR3, the DNA is TGTGCCAGCAGCTTAAATTCGGTGGGGAAGGAAAAACTGTTTTTT.

The chain has TRBV6-5 and TRBJ1-2, with a tentative D call TRBD1 (5 bases). The length of the CDR3 is 15 residues. V was trimmed by 4 bases and J by 6 bases, leaving 18 bases between them. CDR1 is MNHEY and CDR2 is SVGAGI in the germline V gene. The CDR3 region has the DNA TGTGCCAGCAGTTTAAATTGGCTAGGGGCGGATGGCTACACCTTC. Its translation is CASSLNWLGADGYTF.

J is TRBJ1-5 and V is TRBV6-4; no reliable D call. V lost 5 bases to trimming and J lost 2 bases, with 13 bases between them. The V gene's germline CDR1 is MRHNA and CDR2 SNTAGT. The CDR3 has 15 residues. The CDR3 sequence: CASSRPFRGNQPQHF. The CDR3 DNA reads as TGTGCCAGCAGTCGGCCCTTTCGGGGCAATCAGCCCCAGCATTTT.

The chain links TRBV19 to TRBJ2-4, with 7 bases matching TRBD1. Losses at the gene ends were 6 bases for V and 14 bases for J; bases not matched to a gene: 7. Germline loops: CDR1 LNHDA, CDR2 SQIVND (reference sequence). The CDR3 runs to 11 residues. The CDR3 here is CASSRQGPKYF. As DNA, the CDR3 is TGTGCCAGTAGCCGACAGGGCCCCAAGTACTTC.

This clone came up once. The chain has TRBV2 and TRBJ2-4; 8 bases map to TRBD1. The CDR3 is 14 residues long. CDR1 is SNHLY and CDR2 is FYNNEI in the germline V gene. J lost 1 base, V lost 6 bases, and 2 bases had no gene match. The CDR3 protein is CASRDREAKNIQYF. Here the CDR3 DNA reads TGTGCCAGCAGGGACAGGGAGGCCAAAAACATTCAGTACTTC.

The chain links TRBV19 to TRBJ1-5; possibly TRBD1 for D (6 bases). This CDR3 contains 16 residues. Trimming removed 3 bases at V and 0 bases at J, with 12 bases between. Germline V lookup: CDR1 LNHDA, CDR2 SQIVND (reference sequence). The CDR3, as DNA: TGTGCCAGTAGTATCCGGGACAAAAATAGCAATCAGCCCCAGCATTTT. As protein: CASSIRDKNSNQPQHF.

The J gene is TRBJ1-4, the V gene TRBV30; D is undetermined. V was pared by 3 bases and J by 6 bases, with 11 bases between. The CDR3 has 13 residues. Germline CDR1 is GTSNPN and CDR2 is SVGIG (reference sequence). CDR3: CAWRAHGDEKLFF. CDR3 sequence (DNA): TGTGCCTGGAGGGCCCATGGTGATGAAAAACTGTTTTTT.

A single count supports this clone. Within the sample, other DNA sequences also encode this same CDR3. This CDR3 reads CASSELVETQYF. The CDR3 DNA reads TGTGCCAGCAGTGAACTCGTAGAGACCCAGTACTTC. The chain uses TRBV2 and TRBJ2-5; D unresolved. Germline V gives CDR1 SNHLY, CDR2 FYNNEI. Between the trimmed V and J ends, which lost 2 bases and 4 bases, there was a span of 5 bases. The CDR3 sequence is 12 residues long.

The CDR3 spells CASSQDSGGTIYF. In DNA form, the CDR3 reads TGCGCCAGCAGCCAAGACAGTGGGGGCACCATATATTTT. This chain connects TRBV4-1 to TRBJ1-3, with D possibly TRBD1 on 5 matching bases. The CDR3 covers 13 residues. Germline V lookup: CDR1 MGHRA, CDR2 YSYEKL. V was shortened by 0 bases and J by 9 bases, with 9 bases between the two germline ends.

J is TRBJ2-7 and V is TRBV11-3; D perhaps matches TRBD1 (5 bases). The germline V gene has CDR1 SGHNT and CDR2 YENEEA. Between the trimmed V and J ends, which lost 6 bases and 0 bases, there was a span of 9 bases. The CDR3 totals 13 residues. The CDR3 reads CASSSRVSYEQYF. CDR3 bases: TGTGCCAGCAGTTCCAGGGTCTCCTACGAGCAGTACTTC. Combining the CDR3 with reference TRBV11-3 and TRBJ2-7 gives the whole variable domain EAGVVQSPRYKIIEKKQPVAFWCNPISGHNTLYWYLQNLGQGPELLIRYENEEAVDDSQLPKDRFSAERLKGVDSTLKIQPAELGDSAVYLCASSSRVSYEQYFGPGTRLTVT.

The chain recombines TRBV6-1 with TRBJ1-2, with a tentative D call TRBD1 (5 bases). This CDR3 contains 14 residues. Germline CDR1 is MNHNS and CDR2 is SASEGT. V was pared by 7 bases and J by 0 bases, with 12 bases between. Here the CDR3 DNA reads TGTGCCAGCACCCCCGGGACGGCTAACTATGGCTACACCTTC. This sequence encodes CASTPGTANYGYTF.

The chain employs TRBV29-1 and TRBJ1-5, with TRBD1 matching over 8 bases. Germline V CDR1 and CDR2: SQVTM, ANQGSEA. With 7 bases clipped from V and 7 bases from J, the junction kept 6 bases outside the gene matches. The CDR3 loop spans 12 amino acids. The CDR3 region has the DNA TGCAGCGCCGGACAGGGCGGACAGCCCCAGCATTTT. As protein: CSAGQGGQPQHF.

Note on this clone: At the DNA level, this CDR3 is encoded by other sequences in the same sample as well. The chain couples TRBV7-2 to TRBJ2-3, with a weak D call TRBD2 (6 bases). CDR1 SGHTA and CDR2 FQGNSA come from the germline V gene. CDR3 size: 15 residues. The V end lost 1 base, the J end lost 0 bases, and 8 bases lay between the germline ends. The CDR3, as DNA: TGTGCCAGCAGCTTAGACGGAGGGAGCACAGATACGCAGTATTTT. Amino acid sequence: CASSLDGGSTDTQYF.